These 8 T cell receptor beta chains came from one sample sequenced in a study of metastatic and nonmetastatic thyroid tumors. There were no patients who had received any treatment before thyroid surgery. TCRdb re-clonotyped the PCR reads through MiXCR. The repertoire holds over 5,000 clones, with around 28% as singletons. Material: adjacent normal tissue. Every receptor here comes from a female donor with papillary thyroid cancer or a benign thyroid nodule (not recorded which). Some clones in this sample may be carry-over from other donors' samples.

A note on this clone: A clone one base away is much larger, so this may be a read error. The chain has TRBV7-8 and TRBJ2-7; D not certain. The germline gives CDR1 SGHVS, CDR2 FQNEAQ. CDR3 size: 15 residues. V was cut by 3 bases and J by 3 bases, with 15 bases left in between. DNA of the CDR3: TGTGCCAGCAGCTTGGGGTGCAACCTACACTACGAGCAGTACTTC. Its translation is CASSLGCNLHYEQYF.

This CDR3 reads CASSLDDRSGSYEQYF. Written as DNA, the CDR3 is TGCGCCAGCAGCCTCGACGACAGGTCCGGCTCCTACGAGCAGTACTTC. The V gene is TRBV4-1, the J gene TRBJ2-7, with D possibly TRBD1 on 6 matching bases. Germline CDR1 is MGHRA and CDR2 is YSYEKL. Trimming removed 4 bases at V and 0 bases at J, with 16 bases between. This CDR3 has 16 amino acids.

This clone has at least ten counts. V is TRBV6-2 or TRBV6-3 and J is TRBJ1-2; TRBD1 matches at 7 bases. The germline CDR1 and CDR2 sequences are MNHEY and SVGEGT. Trimming cost V 7 bases and J 3 bases; bases outside gene matches: 5. The CDR3 spans 13 residues. CDR3 DNA: TGTGCCAGCACGGACAGGAGGGACTATGGCTACACCTTC. Translating gives CASTDRRDYGYTF.

Within the sample, this clone is large. The chain has TRBV9 and TRBJ1-1, with D hard to call. The CDR3 is made up of 12 amino acids. V shed 3 bases and J shed 2 bases, with 5 bases lying between them. CDR1 and CDR2 (germline): SGDLS, YYNGEE. The CDR3 DNA is TGTGCCAGCAGCGGATCTAACACTGAAGCTTTCTTT. Protein sequence: CASSGSNTEAFF.

This clone has only a few counts. The V gene is TRBV7-6, the J gene TRBJ2-6, with TRBD1 identical over 9 bases. The V segment lost 1 base and the J segment 0 bases; nucleotides outside the gene matches: 7. The V gene's germline CDR1 is SGHVS and CDR2 FNYEAQ. CDR3 length: 19 residues. The CDR3 bases are TGTGCCAGCAGCTTAGAGAAGACAGGGGGTACCTCTGGGGCCAACGTCCTGACTTTC. It yields the protein CASSLEKTGGTSGANVLTF.

Within the sample, this clone is medium-sized. One junction end disagrees with the germline gene, perhaps due to a read error. Other DNA sequences from this sample encode an identical CDR3 as well. V and J are TRBV25-1 and TRBJ2-7; TRBD2 might be the D (6 bases). Germline V gene data show CDR1 as MGHDK and CDR2 as SYGVNS. The CDR3 totals 13 residues. The chain's CDR3 is CASSENSGYEQYF. Here the CDR3 DNA reads TGTGCCAGCAGTGAAAATAGCGGCTACGAGCAATACTTC.

Many counts were recorded for this clone. The rearrangement links TRBV12-3 or TRBV12-4 to TRBJ1-3; a weak D match, TRBD1 (5 bases). The CDR3 has 13 amino acids. V dropped 3 bases and J dropped 6 bases, with 9 bases sitting between them. Here the CDR3 reads CASSFGGKNTIYF. CDR3 sequence (DNA): TGTGCCAGCAGTTTCGGGGGGAAAAACACCATATATTTT.

This clone was counted only a few times. This could be a read error, since a much larger clone is one nucleotide away. The chain is built from TRBV6-4 and TRBJ1-5; D gene unclear. Trimming pared 6 bases from V and 1 base from J, leaving 16 bases between. Germline lookup yields CDR1 MRHNA and CDR2 SNTAGT. This CDR3 comprises 16 residues. The CDR3 DNA reads TGTGCCAGCAGCCACCACGGCAGCACCAGCAATCAGCCCCAGCATTTT. Its protein is CASSHHGSTSNQPQHF.